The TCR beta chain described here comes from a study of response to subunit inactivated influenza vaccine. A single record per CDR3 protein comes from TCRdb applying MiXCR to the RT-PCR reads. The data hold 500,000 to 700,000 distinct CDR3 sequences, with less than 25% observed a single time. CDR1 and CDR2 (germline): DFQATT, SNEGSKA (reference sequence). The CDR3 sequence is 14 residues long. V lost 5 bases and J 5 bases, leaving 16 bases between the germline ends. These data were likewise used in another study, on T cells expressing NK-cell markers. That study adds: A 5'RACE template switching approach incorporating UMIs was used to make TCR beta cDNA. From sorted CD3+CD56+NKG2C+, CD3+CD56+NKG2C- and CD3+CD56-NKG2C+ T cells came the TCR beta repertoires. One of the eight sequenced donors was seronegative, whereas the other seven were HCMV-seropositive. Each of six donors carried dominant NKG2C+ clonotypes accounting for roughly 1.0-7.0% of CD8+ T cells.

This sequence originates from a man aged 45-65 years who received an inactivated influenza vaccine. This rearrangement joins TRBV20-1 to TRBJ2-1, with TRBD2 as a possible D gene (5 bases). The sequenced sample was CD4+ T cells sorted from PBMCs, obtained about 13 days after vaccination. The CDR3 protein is CSAPPRVGNNEQFF. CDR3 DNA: TGCAGTGCTCCGCCGAGGGTCGGGAACAATGAGCAGTTCTTC.